The rows below give T cell receptor beta chains drawn from one sample of a study of response to subunit inactivated influenza vaccine. Via MiXCR, TCRdb re-called the RT-PCR reads, giving one row per CDR3 protein. The sample has around 300,000 distinct CDR3 sequences, 22% seen once. Source: PBMCs from blood, taken less than 22 months after vaccination. These receptors came from a man aged 45-69 years who received an inactivated influenza vaccine. Both conserved end residues are part of each CDR3. The D gene is left open where the match is weak. Clone size is given for some rows only: seen once, a few or many times, or a class if the clone is expanded.

CDR3 DNA | CDR3 protein | J gene | D gene | V gene | CDR3 length | clone size
TGCGCCAGCAGCCAAAACCCGGGACAGGGGATTCAGTACTTC | CASSQNPGQGIQYF | TRBJ2-4 | TRBD1 | TRBV4-3 | 14 | few
TGTGCCACCAGTGCTTCGGGGCATTCTAACTATGGCTACACCTTC | CATSASGHSNYGYTF | TRBJ1-2 | . | TRBV24-1 | 15 | .
TGTGCCACCCAAGACGGGTATCAGCCCCAGCATTTT | CATQDGYQPQHF | TRBJ1-5 | . | TRBV6-2/TRBV6-3 | 12 | many
TGCGCCAGCAGCCTGGACCCGGGATCTGGCTACACCTTC | CASSLDPGSGYTF | TRBJ1-2 | . | TRBV5-1 | 13 | few
TGTGCCATCAGTGAGGTTGGGTTAGCCAAAAACATTCAGTACTTC | CAISEVGLAKNIQYF | TRBJ2-4 | . | TRBV10-3 | 15 | .
TGTGCCAGCAGCTTGGGGAGGCAGGGGCAAACTAATCAGCCCCAGCATTTT | CASSLGRQGQTNQPQHF | TRBJ1-5 | . | TRBV5-6 | 17 | once
TGCAGTGCTTACGACAGGGCCACCGGGGAGCTGTTTTTT | CSAYDRATGELFF | TRBJ2-2 | TRBD1 | TRBV20-1 | 13 | .
TGTGCCAGCAGCTCATCCGGGACTAGGGGGTTCGGGGAGCAGTTCTTC | CASSSSGTRGFGEQFF | TRBJ2-1 | TRBD2 | TRBV7-2 | 16 | .
TGTGCCAGCAGCTCAGGGGGGATCGCTCAGCCCCAGCATTTT | CASSSGGIAQPQHF | TRBJ1-5 | TRBD1 | TRBV7-2 | 14 | .
TGTGCCACCAGCAGGACAAACTCCCCTAGCTCCTACGAGCAGTACTTC | CATSRTNSPSSYEQYF | TRBJ2-7 | . | TRBV15 | 16 | few
TGTGCCAGCAGGAGAGCAGGCAATCAGCCCCAGCATTTT | CASRRAGNQPQHF | TRBJ1-5 | . | TRBV28 | 13 | .
TGTGCCAGCAGGGACACTCCCTATGGCTACACCTTC | CASRDTPYGYTF | TRBJ1-2 | . | TRBV2 | 12 | .
TGTGCCAGCAGCCGCGCGTTTGGTATGGGCAATGAGCAGTTCTTC | CASSRAFGMGNEQFF | TRBJ2-1 | . | TRBV7-2 | 15 | .
TGTGCCAGTAGTACGACAGGGGGCCACACTGAAGCTTTCTTT | CASSTTGGHTEAFF | TRBJ1-1 | TRBD1 | TRBV19 | 14 | .
TGCGCCAGCAGCCAAGTTGTGACACTCTATAATTCACCCCTCCACTTT | CASSQVVTLYNSPLHF | TRBJ1-6 | . | TRBV4-3 | 16 | .
TGTGCCAGCGGTGAAGGGAGTGAGACCCAGTACTTC | CASGEGSETQYF | TRBJ2-5 | . | TRBV28 | 12 | .
TGTGCCAGCAGTTTATACAGGGGCGGTGATTACACTGAAGCTTTCTTT | CASSLYRGGDYTEAFF | TRBJ1-1 | TRBD1 | TRBV28 | 16 | many
TGTGCCAGCAGCTTAGCAGGACAGGGACTCACAGATACGCAGTATTTT | CASSLAGQGLTDTQYF | TRBJ2-3 | TRBD1 | TRBV7-9 | 16 | .
TGTGCCAGCTCACCACCGACTGACGACCGGATTAGCTTCTACGAGCAGTACTTC | CASSPPTDDRISFYEQYF | TRBJ2-7 | . | TRBV18 | 18 | few
TGTGCCAGCAGCCGGGGACTAGCGGTCCCAGATACGCAGTATTTT | CASSRGLAVPDTQYF | TRBJ2-3 | TRBD2 | TRBV7-7 | 15 | .
TGTGCCAGCAGCCTCGGGGCGGAAAACTCTGGAAACACCATATATTTT | CASSLGAENSGNTIYF | TRBJ1-3 | . | TRBV9 | 16 | .
TGTGCCAGCAGCTTAGAACTACTTAACAGTCTAGGCTTCTACGAGCAGTACTTC | CASSLELLNSLGFYEQYF | TRBJ2-7 | . | TRBV7-6 | 18 | .
TGTGCCAGCGCCGACAGGGGTACAGATACGCAGTATTTT | CASADRGTDTQYF | TRBJ2-3 | TRBD1 | TRBV25-1 | 13 | .
TGCAGTGCTAGGGCCCCGACGGGGGCACTGGGGGCTTTCTTT | CSARAPTGALGAFF | TRBJ1-1 | . | TRBV20-1 | 14 | few
TGTGCCAGCAGCGTCAACGAGGGGAATGGCTACACCTTC | CASSVNEGNGYTF | TRBJ1-2 | . | TRBV9 | 13 | many
TGTGCCAGCATCTCCTCTGGAAACACCATATATTTT | CASISSGNTIYF | TRBJ1-3 | . | TRBV6-6 | 12 | few
TGTGCCAGCAGCCCGGACGTAGCGGGGTTTAGGGAGCTGTTTTTT | CASSPDVAGFRELFF | TRBJ2-2 | TRBD2 | TRBV11-2 | 15 | few
TGTGCCAGCAGCGACCGCAGGGGCTCCTACGAGCAGTACTTC | CASSDRRGSYEQYF | TRBJ2-7 | . | TRBV7-2 | 14 | few
TGTGCCAGCAGTGGCGGCGGTACGCAGTATTTT | CASSGGGTQYF | TRBJ2-3 | . | TRBV12-3/TRBV12-4 | 11 | few
TGCAGCGTTGGACTGTCGGGCAATCAGCCCCAGCATTTT | CSVGLSGNQPQHF | TRBJ1-5 | . | TRBV29-1 | 13 | many
TGCGCCAGCAGAGCACCGGGACAGGGGGAGGAAAAACTGTTTTTT | CASRAPGQGEEKLFF | TRBJ1-4 | TRBD1 | TRBV4-1 | 15 | few
TGTGCCACCAGTGATGCCGGGACACCTAGCGAGCAGTACTTC | CATSDAGTPSEQYF | TRBJ2-7 | . | TRBV24-1 | 14 | .
TGTGCCAGCAGGAGGGAGGTTGAGCAGTACTTC | CASRREVEQYF | TRBJ2-7 | . | TRBV2 | 11 | .
TGTGCCAGCAGTTTAGGGTTTGGGCAGGGTATTAACTATGGCTACACCTTC | CASSLGFGQGINYGYTF | TRBJ1-2 | . | TRBV27 | 17 | .
TGTGCCAGCAGCTTAGTTTATTTAGGGCCCGCTAATTCACCCCTCCACTTT | CASSLVYLGPANSPLHF | TRBJ1-6 | . | TRBV7-2 | 17 | .
TGTGCCAGCAGCCCCCGGAGGGTCACGGTCGGGGAGCTGTTTTTT | CASSPRRVTVGELFF | TRBJ2-2 | . | TRBV4-2 | 15 | .
TGTGCCAGCAGCGTATCCAGCAATCAGCCCCAGCATTTT | CASSVSSNQPQHF | TRBJ1-5 | . | TRBV9 | 13 | few
TGCAGCGTTGTCGATCCGGGACAGGGTAACAATGAGCAGTTCTTC | CSVVDPGQGNNEQFF | TRBJ2-1 | TRBD1 | TRBV29-1 | 15 | .
TGTGCCAGCAGTTTAGTGGCAGACGGTTCACCCCTCCACTTT | CASSLVADGSPLHF | TRBJ1-6 | . | TRBV12-3/TRBV12-4 | 14 | .
TGTGCCAGCAGCCCGACTAGTGGACTTGAAGCTTTCTTT | CASSPTSGLEAFF | TRBJ1-1 | . | TRBV7-2 | 13 | .
TGTGCCAGCTGCCCAACCGGTAACTATGGCTACACCTTC | CASCPTGNYGYTF | TRBJ1-2 | . | TRBV6-2/TRBV6-3 | 13 | few
TGTGCCAGCAGTGAAAGGCGGGGTGTACCTGAAGCTTTCTTT | CASSERRGVPEAFF | TRBJ1-1 | . | TRBV6-1 | 14 | .
TGTGCCAGCCGACCCATCCCAGGACTCAACTACAATGAGCAGTTCTTC | CASRPIPGLNYNEQFF | TRBJ2-1 | . | TRBV2 | 16 | few
TGTGCCAGCAGCCCAGGGGGGGGAAGGACAGATACGCAGTATTTT | CASSPGGGRTDTQYF | TRBJ2-3 | . | TRBV12-3/TRBV12-4 | 15 | .
TGTGCCAGCAGCCTCGACAGTAGCTCCTACAATGAGCAGTTCTTC | CASSLDSSSYNEQFF | TRBJ2-1 | . | TRBV4-2 | 15 | few
TGTGCCAGCAGTATCCAGTTTACCAATGAGCAGTTCTTC | CASSIQFTNEQFF | TRBJ2-1 | . | TRBV2 | 13 | .